Listed below are T cell receptor beta chains from one sample, sequenced in a study of T cells in Graves' hyperthyroidism and ophthalmopathy. Each CDR3 protein gets one entry after TCRdb re-called the multiplex PCR reads with MiXCR. In the table there are about 200,000 distinct CDR3 sequences, about a sixth of which are singletons. The sample was blood. The receptors derive from a woman in her forties or fifties with Graves' hyperthyroidism. The CDR3 runs from the conserved cysteine through the conserved F or W. Fields, in order: clone size, V gene, J gene, D gene, CDR3 DNA, CDR3 protein. A D gene is named only where the DNA matches it firmly. Size is omitted from some rows. Given values are once, few, many or a class for expanded clones.

clone size: .; V gene: TRBV2; J gene: TRBJ1-1; D gene: .; CDR3 DNA: TGTGCCAGCAGTGAATGGGCAGGGTCCGGCACTGAAGCTTTCTTT; CDR3 protein: CASSEWAGSGTEAFF
clone size: .; V gene: TRBV27; J gene: TRBJ1-4; D gene: TRBD1; CDR3 DNA: TGTGCCAGCAGTCTCCAGGGGGAAATTGAAAAACTGTTTTTT; CDR3 protein: CASSLQGEIEKLFF
clone size: .; V gene: TRBV20-1; J gene: TRBJ2-1; D gene: TRBD1; CDR3 DNA: TGCAGTGCTAGAGCCTATTCCGGGACAGGGTCCTACAATGAGCAGTTCTTC; CDR3 protein: CSARAYSGTGSYNEQFF
clone size: many; V gene: TRBV18; J gene: TRBJ2-7; D gene: .; CDR3 DNA: TGTGCCAGCTCTGACAGCTACGAGCAGTACTTC; CDR3 protein: CASSDSYEQYF
clone size: few; V gene: TRBV30; J gene: TRBJ2-3; D gene: .; CDR3 DNA: TGTGCCTGGAGTGTACGTGGGGGCGCTTACCGCACAGATACGCAGTATTTT; CDR3 protein: CAWSVRGGAYRTDTQYF
clone size: .; V gene: TRBV20-1; J gene: TRBJ2-1; D gene: .; CDR3 DNA: TGCAGTGCTAGATCCCGGGAGTGGTATGAGCAGTTCTTC; CDR3 protein: CSARSREWYEQFF
clone size: many; V gene: TRBV20-1; J gene: TRBJ2-7; D gene: .; CDR3 DNA: TGCAGTGCTAGAGATTTTGACACCGAGCGACCCTCCATTTACGAGCAGTACTTC; CDR3 protein: CSARDFDTERPSIYEQYF
clone size: many; V gene: TRBV11-2; J gene: TRBJ1-5; D gene: TRBD1; CDR3 DNA: TGTGCCAGCAGCCAGAGAGGGGGCCGGGCCCAGCATTTT; CDR3 protein: CASSQRGGRAQHF
clone size: .; V gene: TRBV7-2; J gene: TRBJ2-4; D gene: TRBD1; CDR3 DNA: TGTGCCAGCAGCTTTAGAACAGGGGGCAACATTCAGTACTTC; CDR3 protein: CASSFRTGGNIQYF
clone size: .; V gene: TRBV7-9; J gene: TRBJ1-1; D gene: .; CDR3 DNA: TGTGCCAGCAGCCAGGGGCGGGGAGGAAAGGACACTGAAGCTTTCTTT; CDR3 protein: CASSQGRGGKDTEAFF
clone size: .; V gene: TRBV10-3; J gene: TRBJ2-1; D gene: .; CDR3 DNA: TGTGCCATCAGTGAGTCGGAAGGGGCTTTCAACAATGAGCAGTTCTTC; CDR3 protein: CAISESEGAFNNEQFF
clone size: .; V gene: TRBV3-1; J gene: TRBJ2-1; D gene: .; CDR3 DNA: TGTGCCAGCAGCCAAGATCGTAGTGATCGTGACAGACAGTTCTTC; CDR3 protein: CASSQDRSDRDRQFF
clone size: many; V gene: TRBV5-1; J gene: TRBJ2-7; D gene: TRBD2; CDR3 DNA: TGCGCCAGCAGCCGAACCTCCAATTCAGCGGGAGACGAGCAGTACTTC; CDR3 protein: CASSRTSNSAGDEQYF
clone size: .; V gene: TRBV20-1; J gene: TRBJ2-1; D gene: TRBD2; CDR3 DNA: TGCAGTGTCAGTACTAGCGGGAGCTCCTACAATGAGCAGTTCTTC; CDR3 protein: CSVSTSGSSYNEQFF
clone size: many; V gene: TRBV5-6; J gene: TRBJ1-2; D gene: .; CDR3 DNA: TGTGCCAGCAGACCATACGGGGGCGCGGGCGGCTACACCTTC; CDR3 protein: CASRPYGGAGGYTF
clone size: many; V gene: TRBV7-2; J gene: TRBJ2-3; D gene: TRBD2; CDR3 DNA: TGTGCCAGCAGGGAAGGGGGGCGGCTAGCGGGCGGGCTAAGCACAGATACGCAGTATTTT; CDR3 protein: CASREGGRLAGGLSTDTQYF
clone size: many; V gene: TRBV20-1; J gene: TRBJ2-3; D gene: TRBD1; CDR3 DNA: TGCAGTGCCAAGAGACAGGGGGCAACAGATACGCAGTATTTT; CDR3 protein: CSAKRQGATDTQYF
clone size: many; V gene: TRBV30; J gene: TRBJ1-1; D gene: .; CDR3 DNA: TGTGCCTGGAGTGTATGGGGGGCCCTGAACACTGAAGCTTTCTTT; CDR3 protein: CAWSVWGALNTEAFF
clone size: .; V gene: TRBV11-2; J gene: TRBJ2-3; D gene: TRBD1; CDR3 DNA: TGTGCCAGCAGTGTCCACACCGGGACAGGGGGCTCAGATACGCAGTATTTT; CDR3 protein: CASSVHTGTGGSDTQYF
clone size: many; V gene: TRBV5-1; J gene: TRBJ1-1; D gene: .; CDR3 DNA: TGCGCCAGCGGGGACGGCGGGGTTGGGAACACTGAAGCTTTCTTT; CDR3 protein: CASGDGGVGNTEAFF
clone size: many; V gene: TRBV6-1; J gene: TRBJ2-7; D gene: .; CDR3 DNA: TGTGCCAGCGGACAGGAGGGAGGTGAGTACGAGCAGTACTTC; CDR3 protein: CASGQEGGEYEQYF
clone size: many; V gene: TRBV20-1; J gene: TRBJ2-3; D gene: .; CDR3 DNA: TGCAGTGCTAGTTCCTTGTCTTTCGCAGATACGCAGTATTTT; CDR3 protein: CSASSLSFADTQYF
clone size: many; V gene: TRBV20-1; J gene: TRBJ1-1; D gene: TRBD1; CDR3 DNA: TGCAGTGCTACAGGGGACAGGGGGTGGACTGAAGCTTTCTTT; CDR3 protein: CSATGDRGWTEAFF
clone size: many; V gene: TRBV7-2; J gene: TRBJ2-1; D gene: TRBD2; CDR3 DNA: TGTGCCAGCAGCTCCGGGACTACCACCTACAATGAGCAGTTCTTC; CDR3 protein: CASSSGTTTYNEQFF
clone size: many; V gene: TRBV2; J gene: TRBJ1-1; D gene: .; CDR3 DNA: TGTGCCAGTTGGGGGACGGTGAACACTGAAGCTTTCTTT; CDR3 protein: CASWGTVNTEAFF
clone size: many; V gene: TRBV27; J gene: TRBJ1-1; D gene: TRBD1; CDR3 DNA: TGTGCCAGCAGGGACAGGGGGGAGGTTGAAGCTTTCTTT; CDR3 protein: CASRDRGEVEAFF
clone size: .; V gene: TRBV7-8; J gene: TRBJ1-1; D gene: .; CDR3 DNA: TGTGCCAGCAGCTTAGTGAGGGGGGGGACTCCTGAAGCTTTCTTT; CDR3 protein: CASSLVRGGTPEAFF
clone size: few; V gene: TRBV20-1; J gene: TRBJ2-2; D gene: .; CDR3 DNA: TGCAGTGCCACAGGGGCTCAGCGGGAGTCTGCCGGGGAGCTGTTTTTT; CDR3 protein: CSATGAQRESAGELFF
clone size: many; V gene: TRBV10-3; J gene: TRBJ2-7; D gene: TRBD1; CDR3 DNA: TGTGCCAGCGCCGGGACAGGGACCTACGAGCAGTACTTC; CDR3 protein: CASAGTGTYEQYF
clone size: many; V gene: TRBV18; J gene: TRBJ1-1; D gene: .; CDR3 DNA: TGTGCCAGCTCACCACCAGGAGGGGCTTTGAACACTGAAGCTTTCTTT; CDR3 protein: CASSPPGGALNTEAFF
clone size: many; V gene: TRBV11-3; J gene: TRBJ2-1; D gene: .; CDR3 DNA: TGTGCCAGCAGCTTAGTGGGCAGGTACTACAATGAGCAGTTCTTC; CDR3 protein: CASSLVGRYYNEQFF
clone size: many; V gene: TRBV29-1; J gene: TRBJ2-1; D gene: .; CDR3 DNA: TGCAGCGTTGAAGATTGGTCAGGAAGCTCCTACAATGAGCAGTTCTTC; CDR3 protein: CSVEDWSGSSYNEQFF
clone size: many; V gene: TRBV2; J gene: TRBJ2-3; D gene: .; CDR3 DNA: TGTGCCAGCAGTGCGGGGGATTGGACAGTAGATACGCAGTATTTT; CDR3 protein: CASSAGDWTVDTQYF
clone size: few; V gene: TRBV29-1; J gene: TRBJ2-1; D gene: .; CDR3 DNA: TGCAGCGTTCTGTCAGGGTTGGCCGGTGAGCAGTTCTTC; CDR3 protein: CSVLSGLAGEQFF
clone size: .; V gene: TRBV24-1; J gene: TRBJ1-2; D gene: .; CDR3 DNA: TGTGCCACCAGTGAATCGGGAGTAGCACGGGGCTACACCTTC; CDR3 protein: CATSESGVARGYTF
clone size: many; V gene: TRBV11-3; J gene: TRBJ2-3; D gene: .; CDR3 DNA: TGTGCCAGCAGCCGTGCGGGGAGGACAGATACGCAGTATTTT; CDR3 protein: CASSRAGRTDTQYF
clone size: many; V gene: TRBV3-1; J gene: TRBJ2-5; D gene: TRBD2; CDR3 DNA: TGTGCCAGCAGCCAACCGGGACTAGCGGGAGGAGAGACCCAGTACTTC; CDR3 protein: CASSQPGLAGGETQYF
clone size: few; V gene: TRBV6-4; J gene: TRBJ1-1; D gene: .; CDR3 DNA: TGTGCCAGCAGTTACGGGCAGGGGTCCACTGAAGCTTTCTTT; CDR3 protein: CASSYGQGSTEAFF
clone size: once; V gene: TRBV2; J gene: TRBJ1-1; D gene: TRBD1; CDR3 DNA: TGTGCCAGCAGTGATCCCGGGACAGGGTCTGAAGCTTTCTTT; CDR3 protein: CASSDPGTGSEAFF
clone size: many; V gene: TRBV20-1; J gene: TRBJ2-1; D gene: .; CDR3 DNA: TGCAGTGCTAGTCCCGCTAATGAGCAGTTCTTC; CDR3 protein: CSASPANEQFF
clone size: many; V gene: TRBV27; J gene: TRBJ1-2; D gene: TRBD1; CDR3 DNA: TGTGCCAGCAGTTTATTTGGTGAGGGACAGGGGGACTATGGCTACACCTTC; CDR3 protein: CASSLFGEGQGDYGYTF
clone size: .; V gene: TRBV7-2; J gene: TRBJ2-5; D gene: .; CDR3 DNA: TGTGCCAGCAGCCAGCGACGGTTGGGGGTAAAGACCCAGTACTTC; CDR3 protein: CASSQRRLGVKTQYF
clone size: many; V gene: TRBV7-6; J gene: TRBJ2-7; D gene: TRBD2; CDR3 DNA: TGTGCCAGCAGCTTAGACTGGGGGAGCGGGAAGGGTTACGAGCAGTACTTC; CDR3 protein: CASSLDWGSGKGYEQYF
clone size: many; V gene: TRBV10-1; J gene: TRBJ2-1; D gene: .; CDR3 DNA: TGCGCCAGCAGTGAGTCAAGGCGGGGATTCTACAATGAGCAGTTCTTC; CDR3 protein: CASSESRRGFYNEQFF
clone size: many; V gene: TRBV7-2; J gene: TRBJ1-2; D gene: .; CDR3 DNA: TGTGCCAGCAGCGAGGGACCGACGACTAACTATGGCTACACCTTC; CDR3 protein: CASSEGPTTNYGYTF